One and the same sample provided the 3 T cell receptor beta chains below, sequenced in a study of Tregs in tolerant kidney transplant recipients. Repertoires were generated with immunoSEQ multiplex PCR, while TCRdb's copy carries only in-frame clones and drops some. Counted here are about 240,000 clones, 84% occurring once; the ten biggest clones make up over 0.5%. Sequencing was carried out using CD4+ T cells from blood. These receptors were obtained from a human donor in good health.

V usage is TRBV5-1 and J usage is TRBJ1-5; no clear D gene. V shed 2 bases and J shed 8 bases, with 11 bases lying between them. CDR3 length: 13 residues. Germline CDR1 reads SGHRS; CDR2 reads YFSETQ. The CDR3 DNA reads TGCGCCAGCAGCTTTTCTGGGCGGGAGCCCCAGCATTTT. Protein product: CASSFSGREPQHF.

This chain links TRBV7-8 with TRBJ2-7, with D possibly matching TRBD1 (5 bases). The CDR3 sequence is 15 residues long. V was clipped by 1 base and J by 3 bases, with 13 bases between them. From germline, CDR1 is SGHVS and CDR2 FQNEAQ. The DNA for the CDR3 is TGTGCCAGCAGCTTAGGTCCGGACATCGACTACGAGCAGTACTTC. The encoded protein is CASSLGPDIDYEQYF. Full variable domain (remainder filled in from reference TRBV7-8 and TRBJ2-7): GAGVSQSPRYKVAKRGQDVALRCDPISGHVSLFWYQQALGQGPEFLTYFQNEAQLDKSGLPSDRFFAERPEGSVSTLKIQRTQQEDSAVYLCASSLGPDIDYEQYFGPGTRLTVT.

This clone was counted only a few times. The chain recombines TRBV6-5 with TRBJ2-1; D may be TRBD1 or TRBD2 (5 bases each). The V end was cut by 6 bases, the J end by 7 bases, with 19 bases between. CDR3 size: 15 residues. CDR1 MNHEY and CDR2 SVGAGI come from the germline V gene. CDR3 DNA sequence: TGTGCCAGCAGCCGCCCGGGACGGAAAGGAAATGAGCAGTTCTTC. Encoded protein: CASSRPGRKGNEQFF.